The 15 T cell receptor beta chains given below trace back to one sample, sequenced in a study of response to subunit inactivated influenza vaccine. From the RT-PCR reads, TCRdb called clonotypes with MiXCR, one entry per CDR3 protein. The data contain about 700,000 distinct CDR3 sequences, approximately 14% of them singletons. Material: PBMCs from blood, obtained less than 15 days before vaccination. The receptors stem from a man aged 45-65 years who received an inactivated influenza vaccine.

In its sample, this clonotype was seen a few times. J is TRBJ2-7 and V is TRBV24-1, with D maybe TRBD1 (7 bases). V was shortened by 5 bases and J by 4 bases, with 17 bases between the two germline ends. The CDR3 covers 15 residues. CDR1 is KGHDR, CDR2 SFDVKD, per germline. CDR3 in DNA: TGTGCCACCAGTGGCAGACAGGGAGGAGGTTACGAGCAGTACTTC. Amino acids: CATSGRQGGGYEQYF.

V usage is TRBV3-1 and J usage is TRBJ2-7; 12 bases fit TRBD1. Germline V gives CDR1 LGHDT, CDR2 YNNKEL (reference sequence). This CDR3 is 16 amino acids long. The V segment lost 2 bases and the J segment 5 bases; nucleotides outside the gene matches: 7. Here the CDR3 reads CASSQSTGTGGDEQYF. DNA for the CDR3: TGTGCCAGCAGCCAAAGTACCGGGACAGGGGGCGACGAGCAGTACTTC.

This clonotype was seen more than once but under ten times. The CDR3 sequence is CSARVGANTGELFF. Written as DNA, the CDR3 is TGCAGTGCTAGAGTAGGCGCGAACACCGGGGAGCTGTTTTTT. The chain uses TRBV20-1 and TRBJ2-2, with D uncertain. Germline loops: CDR1 DFQATT, CDR2 SNEGSKA (reference sequence). CDR3 size: 14 residues. Trimming removed 1 base at V and 0 bases at J, with 6 bases between.

This clonotype has only a few counts. The chain is built from TRBV7-2 and TRBJ2-1; D might be TRBD2 (6 bases). The CDR3 has 15 residues. Germline-derived CDR1 and CDR2 are SGHTA and FQGNSA. V shed 0 bases and J shed 9 bases, with 15 bases lying between them. CDR3 in amino acids: CASSLAGAGKGEQFF. In DNA, the CDR3 is TGTGCCAGCAGCTTAGCAGGTGCGGGGAAAGGTGAGCAGTTCTTC.

The chain combines TRBV5-5 with TRBJ1-2, with TRBD1 as a possible D gene (5 bases). Germline CDR1 SGHKS, CDR2 YYEKEE (reference sequence). Deletions cut 1 base from V and 4 bases from J, with 14 bases between. The CDR3 has 15 residues. This CDR3 is CASSLNKGLIYGYTF. CDR3 coding DNA: TGTGCCAGCAGCTTGAATAAGGGGTTGATCTATGGCTACACCTTC.

In this sample, this clonotype turned up a few times. This rearrangement joins TRBV18 to TRBJ1-1; no firm D call. The germline V gene encodes CDR1 KGHSH and CDR2 LQKENI. The germline V and J ends were trimmed by 4 bases and 0 bases, with 6 bases remaining between them. The CDR3 is made up of 13 amino acids. The CDR3, as DNA: TGTGCCAGCTCACGAAACGTGAACACTGAAGCTTTCTTT. Amino acids: CASSRNVNTEAFF.

V usage is TRBV19 and J usage is TRBJ1-4; D unresolved. There are 16 residues in the CDR3. CDR1 LNHDA and CDR2 SQIVND come from the germline V gene (reference sequence). V was cut by 1 base and J by 0 bases, with 9 bases left in between. The CDR3 loop reads CASSIVGPATNEKLFF. CDR3 in DNA: TGTGCCAGTAGTATAGTAGGTCCGGCAACTAATGAAAAACTGTTTTTT.

This clonotype came up many times. The V and J genes are TRBV9 and TRBJ2-7, with D perhaps assigned TRBD1 or TRBD2 (6 bases each). The V gene lost 0 bases and the J gene lost 1 base, with 11 bases spanning the gap. Germline V gene data show CDR1 as SGDLS and CDR2 as YYNGEE. This CDR3 contains 15 residues. CDR3 protein: CASSVGGTNSYEQYF. The CDR3 DNA sequence: TGTGCCAGCAGCGTAGGCGGGACAAATTCCTACGAGCAGTACTTC.

This clonotype was found many times. This rearrangement joins TRBV24-1 to TRBJ2-5, with TRBD1 matching over 7 bases. The junction had 10 bases not matched to a gene; V was cut back by 2 bases and J by 5 bases. Germline values: CDR1 KGHDR, CDR2 SFDVKD. This CDR3 is built from 16 residues. CDR3 in DNA: TGTGCCACCAGTGATTCCTCCCTCGCGACAGGGGAGACCCAGTACTTC. Protein: CATSDSSLATGETQYF.

This clonotype was picked up many times. The genes are TRBV6-2 or TRBV6-3 and TRBJ2-1; D remains ambiguous. This CDR3 is 10 amino acids long. V was cut by 8 bases and J by 8 bases, with 7 bases left in between. Germline CDR1 and CDR2: MNHEY and SVGEGT. CDR3 region: CASSDYEQFF. In nucleotides, the CDR3 is TGTGCCAGCTCCGACTATGAGCAGTTCTTC.

This clonotype was counted a few times. This chain joins TRBV20-1 and TRBJ2-2, with TRBD2 matching 11 bases. Germline CDR1 is DFQATT and CDR2 is SNEGSKA (reference sequence). V gave up 5 bases and J gave up 4 bases; unmatched junction bases: 6. The CDR3 is made up of 15 amino acids. In DNA form, the CDR3 reads TGCAGTGCTCGCTTGGGGACTAGCGGCACCGGGGAGCTGTTTTTT. It specifies CSARLGTSGTGELFF.

This clonotype was seen only a few times. The chain joins TRBV7-2 to TRBJ1-4; no firm D call. V lost 3 bases and J lost 12, with 14 bases in between. There are 13 residues in the CDR3. Germline values: CDR1 SGHTA, CDR2 FQGNSA. CDR3 sequence reads: CASSFFVDKELFF. In nucleotides, the CDR3 is TGTGCCAGCAGCTTTTTTGTTGATAAGGAACTGTTTTTT. Full variable domain (outside the CDR3, taken from reference TRBV7-2 and TRBJ1-4): GAGVSQSPSNKVTEKGKDVELRCDPISGHTALYWYRQSLGQGLEFLIYFQGNSAPDKSGLPSDRFSAERTGGSVSTLTIQRTQQEDSAVYLCASSFFVDKELFFGSGTQLSVL.

The genes are TRBV6-2 or TRBV6-3 and TRBJ2-7, with 7 positions matching TRBD1. Trimming removed 4 bases from V and 3 bases from J; junction bases left unmatched: 9. The CDR3 runs to 15 residues. The germline gives CDR1 MNHEY, CDR2 SVGEGT. CDR3 amino acids: CASSLVRQGSYEQYF. The DNA for the CDR3 is TGTGCCAGCAGTTTAGTGAGACAGGGAAGCTACGAGCAGTACTTC.

This clonotype has more than one count but fewer than ten. This rearrangement joins TRBV7-2 to TRBJ2-7; either TRBD1 or TRBD2 may fit D (6 bases each). The V gene lost 5 bases and the J gene lost 3 bases, with 11 bases spanning the gap. This CDR3 is built from 13 residues. CDR1 and CDR2 from the germline V gene are SGHTA and FQGNSA. CDR3 nucleotides: TGTGCCAGCAGCCAAAGGGGGGACTACGAGCAGTACTTC. Protein product: CASSQRGDYEQYF. Full variable domain (rest looked up from reference TRBV7-2 and TRBJ2-7): GAGVSQSPSNKVTEKGKDVELRCDPISGHTALYWYRQSLGQGLEFLIYFQGNSAPDKSGLPSDRFSAERTGGSVSTLTIQRTQQEDSAVYLCASSQRGDYEQYFGPGTRLTVT.

The chain has TRBV30 and TRBJ2-7, with D perhaps matching TRBD2 (5 bases). The V and J ends lost 2 bases and 2 bases respectively, with 10 bases between them. The CDR3 consists of 13 residues. Germline CDR1 reads GTSNPN; CDR2 reads SVGIG (reference sequence). In nucleotides, the CDR3 is TGTGCCTGGAGTACCGGGGTGACCTACGAGCAGTACTTC. Amino acid sequence: CAWSTGVTYEQYF.